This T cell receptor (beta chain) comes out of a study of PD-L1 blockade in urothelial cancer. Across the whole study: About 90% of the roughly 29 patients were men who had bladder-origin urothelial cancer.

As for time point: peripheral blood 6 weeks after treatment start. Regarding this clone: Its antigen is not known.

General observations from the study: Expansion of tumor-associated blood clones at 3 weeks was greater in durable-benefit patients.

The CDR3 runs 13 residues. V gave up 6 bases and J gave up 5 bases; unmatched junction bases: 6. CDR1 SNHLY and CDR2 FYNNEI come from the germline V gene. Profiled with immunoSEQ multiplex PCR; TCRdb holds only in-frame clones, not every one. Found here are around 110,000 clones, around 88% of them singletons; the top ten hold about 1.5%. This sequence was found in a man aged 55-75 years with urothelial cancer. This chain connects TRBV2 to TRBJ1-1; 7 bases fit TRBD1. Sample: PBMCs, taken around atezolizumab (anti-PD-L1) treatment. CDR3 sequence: CASRPPGGTEAFF. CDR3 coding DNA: TGTGCCAGCAGACCCCCAGGGGGAACTGAAGCTTTCTTT. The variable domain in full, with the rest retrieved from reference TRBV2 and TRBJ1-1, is EPEVTQTPSHQVTQMGQEVILRCVPISNHLYFYWYRQILGQKVEFLVSFYNNEISEKSEIFDDQFSVERPDGSNFTLKIRSTKLEDSAMYFCASRPPGGTEAFFGQGTRLTVV.